The rows below give T cell receptor beta chains drawn from one sample of a study of T cell responses to AZD1222 COVID-19 vaccine. The table came from immunoSEQ multiplex PCR; TCRdb's copy has only in-frame clones and leaves some out. The sample has 86,000 or so clones; approximately 86% are singletons. This specimen was peripheral blood, taken 28 days after the second AZD1222 dose. The receptors shown here come from an adult who received the AZD1222 COVID-19 vaccine. CDR3s include the opening cysteine and the closing phenylalanine or tryptophan. Fields, in order: clone size, CDR3 length, D gene, V gene, J gene, CDR3 protein, CDR3 DNA. A D gene is named only where the DNA matches it firmly. Size is omitted from some rows. Given values are once, few, many or a class for expanded clones.

clone_size: NA
cdr3_length: 14
d_call: TRBD2
v_call: TRBV10-2
j_call: TRBJ2-2
cdr3_aa: CASTTSGNTGELFF
cdr3_nt: TGCGCCAGCACTACTAGCGGGAACACCGGGGAGCTGTTTTTT

clone_size: NA
cdr3_length: 16
d_call: NA
v_call: TRBV28
j_call: TRBJ1-6
cdr3_aa: CASSSPGRTLNSPLHF
cdr3_nt: TGTGCCAGCAGTTCCCCTGGACGGACCCTTAATTCACCCCTCCACTTT

clone_size: medium-sized
cdr3_length: 14
d_call: NA
v_call: TRBV28
j_call: TRBJ1-5
cdr3_aa: CASSLGGAGQPQHF
cdr3_nt: TGTGCCAGCAGTTTAGGGGGCGCGGGTCAGCCCCAGCATTTT

clone_size: NA
cdr3_length: 16
d_call: NA
v_call: TRBV3-1/TRBV3-2
j_call: TRBJ1-5
cdr3_aa: CASSQNNMPGDQPQHF
cdr3_nt: TGTGCCAGCAGCCAGAACAATATGCCGGGGGATCAGCCCCAGCATTTT

clone_size: NA
cdr3_length: 12
d_call: NA
v_call: TRBV5-4
j_call: TRBJ2-7
cdr3_aa: CASSLVSGGQYF
cdr3_nt: TGTGCCAGCAGCTTGGTATCTGGCGGGCAGTACTTC

clone_size: few
cdr3_length: 15
d_call: NA
v_call: TRBV2
j_call: TRBJ1-1
cdr3_aa: CASSAEAGTYTEAFF
cdr3_nt: TGTGCCAGCAGTGCAGAGGCAGGGACGTACACTGAAGCTTTCTTT

clone_size: NA
cdr3_length: 14
d_call: NA
v_call: TRBV7-2
j_call: TRBJ1-2
cdr3_aa: CASSVQHSNYGYTF
cdr3_nt: TGTGCCAGCAGCGTACAGCATTCTAACTATGGCTACACCTTC

clone_size: NA
cdr3_length: 13
d_call: TRBD2
v_call: TRBV29-1
j_call: TRBJ2-5
cdr3_aa: CSGEAGGRETQYF
cdr3_nt: TGCAGCGGAGAAGCGGGAGGAAGGGAGACCCAGTACTTC

clone_size: NA
cdr3_length: 15
d_call: NA
v_call: TRBV10-3
j_call: TRBJ1-1
cdr3_aa: CAIISGEGMNTEAFF
cdr3_nt: TGTGCCATCATTTCGGGGGAGGGGATGAACACTGAAGCTTTCTTT

clone_size: NA
cdr3_length: 19
d_call: NA
v_call: TRBV19
j_call: TRBJ1-5
cdr3_aa: CASSITRFFSGSDNQPQHF
cdr3_nt: TGTGCCAGTAGTATAACACGCTTTTTTTCGGGGAGTGACAATCAGCCCCAGCATTTT

clone_size: NA
cdr3_length: 15
d_call: TRBD2
v_call: TRBV13
j_call: TRBJ2-2
cdr3_aa: CASRQRGENTGELFF
cdr3_nt: TGTGCCAGCAGGCAGCGGGGGGAAAACACCGGGGAGCTGTTTTTT

clone_size: NA
cdr3_length: 13
d_call: NA
v_call: TRBV5-1
j_call: TRBJ2-3
cdr3_aa: CASSLAGGDTQYF
cdr3_nt: TGCGCCAGCAGCTTGGCCGGTGGAGATACGCAGTATTTT

clone_size: NA
cdr3_length: 11
d_call: NA
v_call: TRBV29-1
j_call: TRBJ1-1
cdr3_aa: CSVPPGSGAFF
cdr3_nt: TGCAGCGTTCCTCCAGGGTCTGGAGCTTTCTTT

clone_size: NA
cdr3_length: 16
d_call: NA
v_call: TRBV3-1/TRBV3-2
j_call: TRBJ2-1
cdr3_aa: CASRAGGGYSYNEQFF
cdr3_nt: TGTGCCAGCAGAGCGGGCGGGGGCTACTCCTACAATGAGCAGTTCTTC

clone_size: NA
cdr3_length: 16
d_call: TRBD2
v_call: TRBV13
j_call: TRBJ2-3
cdr3_aa: CASSSRTSGSTDTQYF
cdr3_nt: TGTGCCAGCAGCAGTCGGACTAGCGGGAGCACAGATACGCAGTATTTT

clone_size: NA
cdr3_length: 15
d_call: TRBD1
v_call: TRBV24-1
j_call: TRBJ1-5
cdr3_aa: CATSDPGQGVQPQHF
cdr3_nt: TGTGCCACCAGTGACCCTGGACAGGGTGTACAGCCCCAGCATTTT

clone_size: once
cdr3_length: 15
d_call: TRBD2
v_call: TRBV4-1
j_call: TRBJ2-7
cdr3_aa: CASSQGGGGTYEQYF
cdr3_nt: TGCGCCAGCAGCCAAGGAGGCGGGGGGACCTACGAGCAGTACTTC

clone_size: NA
cdr3_length: 13
d_call: NA
v_call: TRBV12-3/TRBV12-4
j_call: TRBJ1-5
cdr3_aa: CASSSVENQPQHF
cdr3_nt: TGTGCCAGCAGTTCGGTCGAGAATCAGCCCCAGCATTTT

clone_size: NA
cdr3_length: 12
d_call: NA
v_call: TRBV30
j_call: TRBJ1-1
cdr3_aa: CAWSVTGTEAFF
cdr3_nt: TGTGCCTGGAGTGTAACCGGCACTGAAGCTTTCTTT

clone_size: once
cdr3_length: 13
d_call: NA
v_call: TRBV2
j_call: TRBJ2-7
cdr3_aa: CASRQPPTNEQYF
cdr3_nt: TGTGCCAGCCGACAGCCCCCGACTAATGAGCAGTACTTC

clone_size: NA
cdr3_length: 17
d_call: TRBD1
v_call: TRBV27
j_call: TRBJ1-1
cdr3_aa: CASSLYGGDRGNTEAFF
cdr3_nt: TGTGCCAGCAGTTTATATGGGGGGGACAGGGGCAACACTGAAGCTTTCTTT

clone_size: NA
cdr3_length: 14
d_call: NA
v_call: TRBV9
j_call: TRBJ2-5
cdr3_aa: CASSVGPRPETQYF
cdr3_nt: TGTGCCAGCAGCGTAGGGCCTCGCCCAGAGACCCAGTACTTC

clone_size: NA
cdr3_length: 16
d_call: NA
v_call: TRBV12-5
j_call: TRBJ1-5
cdr3_aa: CASGFDSGGGNQPQHF
cdr3_nt: TGTGCTAGTGGTTTTGACAGCGGAGGCGGCAATCAGCCCCAGCATTTT

clone_size: NA
cdr3_length: 14
d_call: TRBD1
v_call: TRBV5-1
j_call: TRBJ1-6
cdr3_aa: CASRDRQGHSPLHF
cdr3_nt: TGCGCCAGCAGGGATAGACAGGGCCATTCACCCCTCCACTTT

clone_size: NA
cdr3_length: 14
d_call: NA
v_call: TRBV2
j_call: TRBJ2-7
cdr3_aa: CASLGRWKSYEQYF
cdr3_nt: TGTGCCAGCCTAGGACGGTGGAAGTCCTACGAGCAGTACTTC

clone_size: NA
cdr3_length: 13
d_call: NA
v_call: TRBV10-3
j_call: TRBJ1-2
cdr3_aa: CAISEELNYGYTF
cdr3_nt: TGTGCCATCAGTGAAGAGTTAAACTATGGCTACACCTTC

clone_size: NA
cdr3_length: 13
d_call: NA
v_call: TRBV12-3/TRBV12-4
j_call: TRBJ2-7
cdr3_aa: CASSLAFSYEQYF
cdr3_nt: TGTGCCAGCAGTTTAGCGTTTTCCTACGAGCAGTACTTC

clone_size: NA
cdr3_length: 16
d_call: NA
v_call: TRBV5-4
j_call: TRBJ1-6
cdr3_aa: CASSLEIGQPNSPLHF
cdr3_nt: TGTGCCAGCAGCTTGGAGATAGGGCAACCCAATTCACCCCTCCACTTT

clone_size: NA
cdr3_length: 14
d_call: NA
v_call: TRBV2
j_call: TRBJ2-3
cdr3_aa: CASSVRERSDTQYF
cdr3_nt: TGTGCCAGCAGTGTTCGGGAGCGCTCAGATACGCAGTATTTT

clone_size: NA
cdr3_length: 13
d_call: TRBD1
v_call: TRBV24-1
j_call: TRBJ1-1
cdr3_aa: CASQGELNTEAFF
cdr3_nt: TGTGCCTCCCAGGGGGAGTTGAACACTGAAGCTTTCTTT

clone_size: NA
cdr3_length: 13
d_call: TRBD1
v_call: TRBV2
j_call: TRBJ1-1
cdr3_aa: CASNRDRDTEAFF
cdr3_nt: TGTGCCAGCAACAGGGACAGGGACACTGAAGCTTTCTTT

clone_size: NA
cdr3_length: 13
d_call: TRBD1
v_call: TRBV19
j_call: TRBJ1-5
cdr3_aa: CASSGQGGQPQHF
cdr3_nt: TGTGCCAGTTCAGGACAGGGCGGTCAGCCCCAGCATTTT

clone_size: NA
cdr3_length: 13
d_call: TRBD2
v_call: TRBV11-1
j_call: TRBJ2-4
cdr3_aa: CASSWTGGNIQYF
cdr3_nt: TGTGCCAGCAGCTGGACGGGGGGGAACATTCAGTACTTC

clone_size: few
cdr3_length: 18
d_call: TRBD1
v_call: TRBV29-1
j_call: TRBJ2-2
cdr3_aa: CSVEALGGQGVNTGELFF
cdr3_nt: TGCAGCGTTGAAGCCCTAGGTGGACAGGGGGTAAACACCGGGGAGCTGTTTTTT

clone_size: NA
cdr3_length: 15
d_call: TRBD2
v_call: TRBV18
j_call: TRBJ2-3
cdr3_aa: CASSPRTSPTDTQYF
cdr3_nt: TGTGCCAGCTCACCTCGGACTAGCCCCACAGATACGCAGTATTTT

clone_size: NA
cdr3_length: 13
d_call: NA
v_call: TRBV2
j_call: TRBJ1-5
cdr3_aa: CASTMRSNQPQHF
cdr3_nt: TGTGCCAGCACAATGAGGAGCAATCAGCCCCAGCATTTT

clone_size: NA
cdr3_length: 15
d_call: TRBD2
v_call: TRBV15
j_call: TRBJ2-7
cdr3_aa: CATSKPNSGRYEQYF
cdr3_nt: TGTGCCACCAGCAAGCCCAACAGCGGGAGGTACGAGCAGTACTTC

clone_size: NA
cdr3_length: 11
d_call: NA
v_call: TRBV6-6
j_call: TRBJ2-2
cdr3_aa: CASEETGELFF
cdr3_nt: TGTGCCAGCGAGGAAACCGGGGAGCTGTTTTTT

clone_size: NA
cdr3_length: 14
d_call: NA
v_call: TRBV5-4
j_call: TRBJ2-3
cdr3_aa: CASSPQFGGDTQYF
cdr3_nt: TGTGCCAGCAGCCCCCAGTTCGGGGGAGATACGCAGTATTTT

clone_size: NA
cdr3_length: 8
d_call: NA
v_call: TRBV20-1
j_call: TRBJ1-2
cdr3_aa: CSANGYTF
cdr3_nt: TGCAGTGCTAATGGCTACACCTTC

clone_size: few
cdr3_length: 14
d_call: NA
v_call: TRBV7-2
j_call: TRBJ2-7
cdr3_aa: CASSYRPTSYEQYF
cdr3_nt: TGTGCCAGCAGCTATAGACCCACCTCCTACGAGCAGTACTTC

clone_size: NA
cdr3_length: 16
d_call: NA
v_call: TRBV27
j_call: TRBJ1-2
cdr3_aa: CASSLTASTGIYGYTF
cdr3_nt: TGTGCCAGCAGTCTGACCGCTTCGACAGGAATCTATGGCTACACCTTC